A single sample is the source of the 17 T cell receptor beta chains below, sequenced in a study of T cells in Graves' hyperthyroidism and ophthalmopathy. Amplification yielded TCR beta CDR3 regions, with RNA transcripts as the source. First-round RT-PCR with HTBI primers amplified the TCR CDR3 region. One entry per CDR3 protein results from TCRdb running MiXCR on the multiplex PCR reads. The table has 270,000 or so distinct CDR3 sequences, 25% to 30% seen once. Sequenced material: blood. The receptors were sampled from a man aged 35-49 years with Graves' hyperthyroidism that later progressed to Graves' ophthalmopathy.

DNA for the CDR3: TGTGCCAGCAGTTTTATCTGGGTAGCGGAACAAGAGACCCAGTACTTC. Translation gives CASSFIWVAEQETQYF. The chain combines TRBV28 with TRBJ2-5; TRBD2 is a possible D gene (6 bases). Germline V gives CDR1 MDHEN, CDR2 SYDVKM. There are 16 residues in the CDR3. Trimming took off 3 bases at V and 2 bases at J, with 16 bases between the two ends. Full variable domain (rest looked up from reference TRBV28 and TRBJ2-5): DVKVTQSSRYLVKRTGEKVFLECVQDMDHENMFWYRQDPGLGLRLIYFSYDVKMKEKGDIPEGYSVSREKKERFSLILESASTNQTSMYLCASSFIWVAEQETQYFGPGTRLLVL.

This clonotype came up many times. The chain couples TRBV27 to TRBJ1-2; unclear D gene. The CDR3 has 16 amino acids. The V end was cut by 7 bases, the J end by 6 bases, with 24 bases between. Germline CDR1 MNHEY, CDR2 SMNVEV (reference sequence). The chain's CDR3 is CASTPLRSRSINGYTF. The DNA for the CDR3 is TGTGCCAGCACCCCCCTGAGGTCGAGGTCTATAAATGGCTACACCTTC.

In its sample, this clonotype was seen many times. The chain employs TRBV7-2 and TRBJ2-5; maybe TRBD1 (5 bases). This CDR3 region has 16 residues. Germline CDR1 and CDR2: SGHTA and FQGNSA. Between the trimmed V and J ends, which lost 4 bases and 5 bases, there was a span of 20 bases. The CDR3 here is CASSYLWGPPTETQYF. DNA for the CDR3: TGTGCCAGCAGCTACCTATGGGGCCCACCAACGGAGACCCAGTACTTC.

The gene calls are TRBV25-1 and TRBJ2-2; no firm D call. Germline assignment: CDR1 MGHDK and CDR2 SYGVNS. V was cut by 3 bases and J by 5 bases, with 13 bases left in between. This CDR3 has 15 residues. Written as DNA, the CDR3 is TGTGCCAGCAGTGAGAATGGGCAGATAACCGGGGAGCTGTTTTTT. This gives the protein CASSENGQITGELFF.

Of note for this clonotype: A read error may account for a junction end that differs from germline. The genes are TRBV6-5 and TRBJ2-7; no reliable D call. CDR3 length: 13 residues. Germline CDR1 MNHEY, CDR2 SVGAGI. The CDR3 nucleotides read TGTGCCAGCAGTTACAGCAGTTCCTCCGAGCAGTACTTC. Amino acids: CASSYSSSSEQYF.

This clonotype was detected many times. The chain combines TRBV6-2 or TRBV6-3 with TRBJ2-3; 7 bases line up with TRBD2. Looked up from germline, CDR1 is MNHEY and CDR2 is SVGEGT. The CDR3 has 17 residues. Losses at the gene ends were 0 bases for V and 2 bases for J; bases not matched to a gene: 8. The CDR3 region has the DNA TGTGCCAGCAGTTACTCGATTTCTAGCGGATACACAGATACGCAGTATTTT. Translation gives CASSYSISSGYTDTQYF.

The chain links TRBV28 to TRBJ2-5, with D perhaps matching TRBD2 (6 bases). The V and J ends lost 9 bases and 5 bases respectively, with 22 bases between them. CDR3 size: 15 residues. The V gene's germline CDR1 is MDHEN and CDR2 SYDVKM. The CDR3 spells CASMGWGDRGETQYF. The DNA for the CDR3 is TGTGCCAGTATGGGTTGGGGGGATCGCGGGGAGACCCAGTACTTC.

The rearrangement uses TRBV20-1 and TRBJ1-2, with 7 bases aligning to TRBD1. There are 14 residues in the CDR3. In germline, CDR1 is DFQATT, CDR2 SNEGSKA (reference sequence). With 3 bases clipped from V and 2 bases from J, the junction kept 6 bases outside the gene matches. The CDR3 loop reads CSASRDRLNYGYTF. The CDR3 nucleotides read TGCAGTGCTAGCCGGGACAGACTAAACTATGGCTACACCTTC.

This clonotype appeared many times. The chain carries TRBV10-3 and TRBJ2-7, with 7 bases lining up with TRBD1. Germline lookup yields CDR1 ENHRY and CDR2 SYGVKD. The V and J ends lost 3 bases and 1 base, in that order; junction bases with no gene match: 6. This CDR3 comprises 15 residues. The CDR3 reads CAISEPGTASYEQYF. CDR3 DNA sequence: TGTGCCATCAGTGAACCCGGGACAGCTTCCTACGAGCAGTACTTC.

The sample holds many counts of this clonotype. The V gene is TRBV11-2, the J gene TRBJ2-2, with 9 bases matching TRBD2. The germline V gene has CDR1 SGHAT and CDR2 FQNNGV. J gave up 8 bases and V 4 bases, and 11 bases lay outside the gene matches. This CDR3 is 16 amino acids long. CDR3 in DNA: TGTGCCAGCAGCTGGCAGGGACTAGCCCAGAGGGGGGAGCTGTTTTTT. Translation: CASSWQGLAQRGELFF. The variable domain in full, with the rest retrieved from reference TRBV11-2 and TRBJ2-2, is EAGVAQSPRYKIIEKRQSVAFWCNPISGHATLYWYQQILGQGPKLLIQFQNNGVVDDSQLPKDRFSAERLKGVDSTLKIQPAKLEDSAVYLCASSWQGLAQRGELFFGEGSRLTVL.

V usage is TRBV12-3 or TRBV12-4 and J usage is TRBJ2-5; no firm D call. This CDR3 region has 14 residues. The ends were cut back, 5 bases at V and 4 bases at J, with 14 bases in the middle. DNA of the CDR3: TGTGCCAGCAGTCAATCCCAAGCACGAGAGACCCAGTACTTC. Translated: CASSQSQARETQYF.

Ten or more counts support this clonotype. The chain joins TRBV6-4 to TRBJ2-5, with no clear D. The V end lost 10 bases, the J end lost 7 bases, and 13 bases lay between the germline ends. Germline V CDR1 and CDR2: MRHNA, SNTAGT. The CDR3 length is 11 residues. Written as DNA, the CDR3 is TGTGCCACCCCCCCGGTGGGGACCCAGTACTTC. Translated: CATPPVGTQYF.

The table lists this clonotype with many counts. The chain combines TRBV12-3 or TRBV12-4 with TRBJ2-7; D remains ambiguous. Between the trimmed V and J ends, which lost 2 bases and 2 bases, there was a span of 13 bases. This CDR3 region has 15 residues. CDR3 amino acids: CASSLKSARTYEQYF. Here the CDR3 DNA reads TGTGCCAGCAGTTTAAAATCGGCCAGAACCTACGAGCAGTACTTC.

The V gene is TRBV6-1, the J gene TRBJ1-1, with D unclear. Germline CDR1 MNHNS, CDR2 SASEGT. The ends were cut back, 4 bases at V and 1 base at J, with 13 bases in the middle. The CDR3 sequence is 15 residues long. CDR3 region: CASSGRGSGNTEAFF. CDR3 nucleotides: TGTGCCAGCAGTGGCCGAGGCAGCGGGAACACTGAAGCTTTCTTT.

On this clonotype: Possible read error: a much larger clone is one base away. This likely comes from a read error, as the CDR3 has no conserved phenylalanine or tryptophan at its end. CDR3 residues: CSAYSGTETQYY. In DNA, the CDR3 is TGCAGCGCTTATAGCGGAACCGAGACCCAGTACTAC. The J gene is TRBJ2-5, the V gene TRBV29-1; D possibly corresponds to TRBD2 (6 bases). Trimming left V 7 bases short and J 5 bases short, with 14 bases between. The germline V gene has CDR1 SQVTM and CDR2 ANQGSEA. The CDR3 length is 12 residues.

This clonotype was seen many times. This chain links TRBV19 with TRBJ1-5; TRBD1 is a possible D gene (5 bases). CDR1 is LNHDA, CDR2 SQIVND, per germline (reference sequence). V gave up 6 bases and J gave up 0 bases, with 15 bases separating them. CDR3 length equals 16 residues. For the CDR3, the DNA is TGTGCCAGTAGAGTTGACAGAGTCTATAGCAATCAGCCCCAGCATTTT. This sequence encodes CASRVDRVYSNQPQHF. Using reference TRBV19 and TRBJ1-5 for the parts outside the CDR3, the full variable domain is DGGITQSPKYLFRKEGQNVTLSCEQNLNHDAMYWYRQDPGQGLRLIYYSQIVNDFQKGDIAEGYSVSREKKESFPLTVTSAQKNPTAFYLCASRVDRVYSNQPQHFGDGTRLSIL.

At least ten counts were recorded for this clonotype. The chain joins TRBV4-1 to TRBJ2-5; 11 bases agree with TRBD2. V dropped 1 base and J dropped 3; count of bases not matched to a gene: 7. The CDR3 runs to 17 residues. Germline loops: CDR1 MGHRA, CDR2 YSYEKL. CDR3 amino acids: CASSQVLAGVVEETQYF. In nucleotides, the CDR3 is TGCGCCAGCAGCCAAGTACTAGCGGGAGTTGTAGAAGAGACCCAGTACTTC.